One and the same sample provided the 23 T cell receptor beta chains below, sequenced in a study of blood T cell repertoires in COVID-19. This table comes from immunoSEQ multiplex PCR, and its TCRdb copy is limited to in-frame clones, with some not included. The sample records a few hundred thousand clones, roughly four fifths being singletons. Sequencing was done on a sample of peripheral blood. These receptors all stem from a woman in her thirties who had recovered from COVID-19.

This chain connects TRBV12-3 or TRBV12-4 to TRBJ2-5, with TRBD1 as a possible D gene (6 bases). V was trimmed by 7 bases and J by 4 bases, leaving 10 bases between them. The CDR3 has 12 amino acids. CDR3 sequence reads: CASTQGGETQYF. The DNA of the CDR3 is TGTGCCAGCACCCAAGGGGGAGAGACCCAGTACTTC.

The chain is built from TRBV7-2 and TRBJ2-1; 8 bases align to TRBD1. The CDR3 extends over 15 amino acids. The V gene end was trimmed by 5 bases and the J gene end by 5 bases; junction bases not matched to a gene: 8. Germline V gives CDR1 SGHTA, CDR2 FQGNSA. The CDR3 loop reads CASSPGQGPHNEQFF. The DNA of the CDR3 is TGTGCCAGCAGCCCTGGACAGGGCCCCCACAATGAGCAGTTCTTC.

This chain links TRBV4-2 with TRBJ2-3; TRBD2 aligns across 14 bases. The CDR3 contains 16 residues. CDR1 LGHNA and CDR2 YNFKEQ come from the germline V gene. V was pared by 6 bases and J by 2 bases, with 4 bases of the junction left unmatched. CDR3 DNA: TGTGCCAGCAGGCGACTAGCGGGAGGGTACACAGATACGCAGTATTTT. Its protein is CASRRLAGGYTDTQYF.

The CDR3 loop reads CATDDPGLAEQFF. The DNA of the CDR3 is TGTGCCACAGACGATCCGGGACTAGCGGAGCAGTTCTTC. The chain recombines TRBV24-1 with TRBJ2-1, with 10 positions matching TRBD2. V dropped 10 bases and J dropped 10; count of bases not matched to a gene: 9. This CDR3 spans 13 amino acids. CDR1 and CDR2 from the germline V gene are KGHDR and SFDVKD.

The chain has TRBV1 and TRBJ2-5; the table's D call TRBD2 went unverified against the DNA. TRBV1 represents a pseudogene. This CDR3 has 19 residues. This CDR3 reads CTSSQDWQREAQGEETQYF. The DNA of the CDR3 is TGCACCAGCAGCCAAGATTGGCAGCGGGAGGCACAAGGGGAAGAGACCCAGTACTTC.

As DNA, the CDR3 is TGCGCCAGCAGCTCCGGGAGGACTAGCGGGACTTACCAAGAGACCCAGTACTTC. This sequence encodes CASSSGRTSGTYQETQYF. This sequence joins TRBV5-1 and TRBJ2-5; 12 bases agree with TRBD2. The CDR3 length is 18 residues. V gave up 3 bases and J gave up 0 bases; unmatched junction bases: 9. The germline V gene encodes CDR1 SGHRS and CDR2 YFSETQ.

The count of this clone is one. V is TRBV5-4 and J is TRBJ2-3; 7 bases fit TRBD2. The junction had 17 bases not matched to a gene; V was cut back by 1 base and J by 9 bases. The CDR3 is 17 residues long. Germline V gene lookup returns CDR1 SGHNT and CDR2 YYREEE (reference sequence). The CDR3 reads CASSLNGGGRGSRTQYF. The DNA for the CDR3 is TGTGCCAGCAGCTTGAATGGGGGGGGACGGGGGAGTCGGACGCAGTATTTT.

V is TRBV6-5 and J is TRBJ2-3; 11 nucleotides line up with TRBD2. Germline CDR1 MNHEY, CDR2 SVGAGI. This CDR3 spans 15 amino acids. V lost 6 bases and J lost 4; bases outside the gene matches: 6. The CDR3 reads CASSQTSGSPDTQYF. CDR3 bases: TGTGCCAGCAGCCAAACTAGCGGGAGCCCAGATACGCAGTATTTT.

The V call is TRBV19, the J call TRBJ1-1; D possibly corresponds to TRBD1 (6 bases). Germline V gives CDR1 LNHDA, CDR2 SQIVND (reference sequence). Trimming cost V 8 bases and J 1 base, with 17 bases left between them. The CDR3 runs 15 residues. The CDR3 loop reads CASYRDTLTNTEAFF. For the CDR3, the DNA is TGTGCCAGTTACCGGGACACCCTAACGAACACTGAAGCTTTCTTT.

The chain carries TRBV11-2 and TRBJ1-5; no clear D gene. V was cut by 3 bases and J by 0 bases, with 9 bases left in between. Germline CDR1 SGHAT, CDR2 FQNNGV. The CDR3 has 15 residues. The DNA of the CDR3 is TGTGCCAGCAGCTTTAACACGGGTAGCAATCAGCCCCAGCATTTT. This encodes CASSFNTGSNQPQHF.

In regard to this clone: This specimen includes other DNA sequences encoding the same CDR3. V is TRBV28 and J is TRBJ1-2, with D perhaps TRBD1 (5 bases). Germline V lookup: CDR1 MDHEN, CDR2 SYDVKM. V lost 2 bases and J lost 2, with 9 bases in between. This CDR3 contains 14 residues. The CDR3 spells CASSLGGANYGYTF. The CDR3 DNA sequence: TGTGCCAGCAGTTTAGGAGGGGCGAACTATGGCTACACCTTC.

The chain combines TRBV4-2 with TRBJ2-7, with D possibly TRBD2 on 5 matching bases. This CDR3 comprises 16 residues. The V gene's germline CDR1 is LGHNA and CDR2 YNFKEQ. With 1 base removed from V and 0 bases from J, the gap between germline ends came to 13 bases. In DNA, the CDR3 is TGTGCCAGCAGCCAAGGAAAAGCGGATGCCTCCTACGAGCAGTACTTC. Amino acids: CASSQGKADASYEQYF.

The genes are TRBV24-1 and TRBJ1-2; no definite D call. This CDR3 spans 16 amino acids. Germline V gene lookup returns CDR1 KGHDR and CDR2 SFDVKD. Trimming took off 3 bases at V and 5 bases at J, with 18 bases between the two ends. CDR3 nucleotide sequence: TGTGCCACCAGTGATGCCCTCGCGGCCGCCGGGTATGGCTACACCTTC. Its translation: CATSDALAAAGYGYTF.

The chain uses TRBV28 and TRBJ1-1, with TRBD1 matching over 9 bases. CDR1 is MDHEN, CDR2 SYDVKM, per germline. J lost 6 bases, V lost 6 bases, and 5 bases had no gene match. This CDR3 spans 13 amino acids. The CDR3 sequence: CASSGQGRSEAFF. The CDR3 nucleotides read TGTGCCAGCAGCGGACAGGGGAGGTCTGAAGCTTTCTTT.

The gene calls are TRBV5-6 and TRBJ2-3; 7 positions agree with TRBD2. The CDR3 has 13 amino acids. Germline V lookup: CDR1 SGHDT, CDR2 YYEEEE. J gave up 6 bases and V 3 bases, and 4 bases lay outside the gene matches. The CDR3 DNA reads as TGTGCCAGCAGCTGGACCGGGGGGGATACGCAGTATTTT. Translated: CASSWTGGDTQYF.

J is TRBJ1-4 and V is TRBV6-6, with 12 bases matching TRBD1. The CDR3 runs to 17 residues. Germline V lookup: CDR1 MNHNY, CDR2 SVGAGI (reference sequence). V lost 5 bases to trimming and J lost 0 bases; unmatched junction nucleotides: 4. CDR3 in amino acids: CASSPGQGATTNEKLFF. DNA of the CDR3: TGTGCCAGCAGTCCGGGACAGGGGGCCACAACTAATGAAAAACTGTTTTTT.

The rearrangement links TRBV3-1 (or the pseudogene TRBV3-2) to TRBJ2-5, with D possibly matching TRBD1 (8 bases). The V end was cut by 4 bases, the J end by 4 bases, with 16 bases between. This CDR3 is built from 15 residues. Germline CDR1 is LGHDT and CDR2 is YNNKEL (reference sequence). CDR3 amino acids: CASSPGGRGRETQYF. As DNA, the CDR3 is TGTGCCAGCAGCCCGGGGGGCAGGGGGCGAGAGACCCAGTACTTC.

The rearrangement joins TRBV5-6 to TRBJ2-7; D is possibly TRBD2 (5 bases). The V gene's germline CDR1 is SGHDT and CDR2 YYEEEE. The V end was cut by 0 bases, the J end by 3 bases, with 16 bases between. The CDR3 is made up of 16 amino acids. The CDR3 nucleotides are TGTGCCAGCAGCTTGGTTGCGCGGGCACCGTTCTACGAGCAGTACTTC. It codes for CASSLVARAPFYEQYF.

Regarding this clone: Its ends do not fully match the called genes, so a read error is possible. The chain is built from TRBV10-3 and TRBJ2-7; D remains unclear. Per germline, CDR1 ENHRY and CDR2 SYGVKD. The CDR3 extends over 12 amino acids. CDR3 protein: CAISEMVGERHF. The DNA for the CDR3 is TGTGCCATCAGTGAGATGGTTGGTGAGCGCCACTTC.

The chain joins TRBV19 to TRBJ1-2; the match to TRBD1 covers 11 bases. Germline-derived CDR1 and CDR2 are LNHDA and SQIVND (reference sequence). This CDR3 contains 14 residues. The trim removed 6 bases at V and 4 bases at J, leaving 4 bases unmatched. The CDR3, as DNA: TGTGCCAGTAGAAACGGACAGGGGGCCTATGGCTACACCTTC. Protein product: CASRNGQGAYGYTF.

The chain is built from TRBV7-3 and TRBJ2-1, with unresolved D. The CDR3 contains 15 residues. V lost 5 bases to trimming and J lost 0 bases, with 11 bases between them. The germline gives CDR1 SGHTA, CDR2 FQGTGA. The CDR3 region is CASSEVASSYNEQFF. CDR3 nucleotides: TGTGCCAGCAGCGAGGTGGCTAGCTCCTACAATGAGCAGTTCTTC.

The V and J genes are TRBV5-6 and TRBJ2-5; TRBD1 matches 8 bases. Germline assignment: CDR1 SGHDT and CDR2 YYEEEE. This CDR3 is 14 amino acids long. Losses at the gene ends were 4 bases for V and 3 bases for J; bases not matched to a gene: 5. For the CDR3, the DNA is TGTGCCAGCAGCGCGGGACAGGAAAAAGAGACCCAGTACTTC. Its translation: CASSAGQEKETQYF.

The rearrangement joins TRBV10-1 to TRBJ2-1, with 10 bases aligning to TRBD2. The germline gives CDR1 WNHNN, CDR2 SYGVQD (reference sequence). Unmatched junction bases numbered 1, after V lost 5 bases and J lost 3 bases. The CDR3 runs to 14 residues. CDR3 in amino acids: CASSSGRVYNEQFF. In DNA form, the CDR3 reads TGCGCCAGCAGTAGCGGGAGGGTCTACAATGAGCAGTTCTTC.